This T cell receptor beta chain was profiled in a study of T cell responses to AZD1222 COVID-19 vaccine. Trimming left V 6 bases short and J 1 base short, with 9 bases between. This CDR3 has 13 amino acids. With respect to this clone: Antigen unknown.

This table comes from immunoSEQ multiplex PCR, and its TCRdb copy is limited to in-frame clones, with some not included. The sample yields about 110,000 clones, about 91% seen once. General study results and limits: In all cases, repertoires were sampled only after the peak T cell response. It should be noted that donors were predominantly white British and more often female, and clonal diversity was possibly underestimated.

Second-dose timings of about 4 or about 12 weeks were pooled. Specimen: peripheral blood, collected 28 days after the second AZD1222 dose. The gene calls are TRBV12-3 or TRBV12-4 and TRBJ1-1; TRBD1 is a possible D gene (6 bases). The origin of this receptor is an adult who received the AZD1222 COVID-19 vaccine. The CDR3: CASSLRGNTEAFF. CDR3 sequence (DNA): TGTGCCAGCAGCCTCAGGGGGAACACTGAAGCTTTCTTT.